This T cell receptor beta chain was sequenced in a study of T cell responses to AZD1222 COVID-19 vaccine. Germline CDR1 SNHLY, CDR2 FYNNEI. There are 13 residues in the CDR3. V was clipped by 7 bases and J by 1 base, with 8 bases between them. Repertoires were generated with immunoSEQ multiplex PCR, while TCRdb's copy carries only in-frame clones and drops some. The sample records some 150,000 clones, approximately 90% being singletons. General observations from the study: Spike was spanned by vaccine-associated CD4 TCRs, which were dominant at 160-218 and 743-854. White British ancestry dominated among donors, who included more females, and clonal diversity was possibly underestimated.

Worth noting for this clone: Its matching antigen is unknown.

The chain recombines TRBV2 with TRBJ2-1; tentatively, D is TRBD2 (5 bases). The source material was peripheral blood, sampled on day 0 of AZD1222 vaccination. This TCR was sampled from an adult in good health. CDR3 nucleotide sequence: TGTGCCAGCACAAGCGGTTCCTACAATGAGCAGTTCTTC. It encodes CASTSGSYNEQFF.